This T cell receptor beta chain was identified in a study of blood T cell repertoires in COVID-19. The wider study: T cells, B-cell-depleted T cells, or PBMCs provided the cDNA or gDNA that served as material.

The V end lost 5 bases, the J end lost 5 bases, and 16 bases lay between the germline ends. CDR1 and CDR2 from the germline V gene are MNHEY and SVGAGI. The CDR3 spans 15 residues. As processed by the authors: Researchers report that nucleated cell counts were estimated from reference gene primer amplification. Only in-frame clones appear in the TCRdb table, and some are missing; sequencing was by immunoSEQ multiplex PCR. V, J and clone size are those of that table, while D and trimming were read from the DNA. The sample lists roughly 250,000 clones, around 83% occurring once. The clonotype was recovered from a man aged 40-55 years with active or convalescent COVID-19. This chain joins TRBV6-5 and TRBJ1-5; maybe TRBD1 (6 bases). The sample consisted of peripheral blood. CDR3 DNA: TGTGCCAGCAGTACCGGGACACGGAGTGATCAGCCCCAGCATTTT. It encodes CASSTGTRSDQPQHF.